Listed below are T cell receptor beta chains from one sample, sequenced in a study of response to subunit inactivated influenza vaccine. TCRdb re-derived calls from the RT-PCR reads in MiXCR, one entry per CDR3 protein. The sample shows 300,000 to 350,000 distinct CDR3 sequences, 21% of them seen only once. Material: PBMCs from blood, obtained 21 months after vaccination. Receptors originate from a man aged 50-75 years who received an inactivated influenza vaccine. Both conserved end residues are trimmed from each CDR3.

V	J	CDR3
TRBV20-1	TRBJ2-2	SAPTDTGELF
TRBV27	TRBJ2-5	ASSFSLAGGETQY
TRBV27	TRBJ1-2	ASSSQGALGYT
TRBV3-1	TRBJ1-3	ASSQSGNTIY
TRBV7-2	TRBJ2-1	ASSLAAVGYNEQF
TRBV19	TRBJ1-2	ATTGPPNYGYT
TRBV14	TRBJ1-6	ASSRHFGGQYNSPLH
TRBV12-3/TRBV12-4	TRBJ2-2	ASSLVRLGGAGELF
TRBV2	TRBJ1-2	ASSGQRGGYT
TRBV20-1	TRBJ1-2	SAARTDGYT
TRBV12-3/TRBV12-4	TRBJ1-2	ALRREDYGYT
TRBV20-1	TRBJ1-1	SAGKMTGLNTEAF
TRBV5-1	TRBJ2-6	ASSPQGPGANVLT
TRBV12-3/TRBV12-4	TRBJ2-5	ASSLALPQETQY
TRBV28	TRBJ1-1	ASSSPGGRGTEAF